This TCR beta chain was sequenced during a study of T cell clonotyping in hematopoietic cell transplantation. Profiling relied on immunoSEQ multiplex PCR, and the TCRdb table lists in-frame clones only, not all of them. The sample lists under 20,000 clones, around 88% seen once, with around 8.1% in the top ten. CDR3 length: 12 residues. The ends were cut back, 3 bases at V and 3 bases at J, with 5 bases in the middle. Germline V gene sequence: CDR1 LNHDA, CDR2 SQIVND (reference sequence). Time point of the sample: recipient sample about 28 days before transplant, after cytoreduction. Sequencing was performed on peripheral blood mononuclear cells, taken before stem cell transplant. The chain links TRBV19 to TRBJ1-1, with D hard to call. The sequence was obtained from a man between 50 and 59 years old with acute myeloid leukemia. Some clones in this sample may be carry-over from other donors' samples. Written as DNA, the CDR3 is TGTGCCAGTAGTATCATGGACACTGAAGCTTTCTTT. Protein: CASSIMDTEAFF. Full variable domain (rest looked up from reference TRBV19 and TRBJ1-1): DGGITQSPKYLFRKEGQNVTLSCEQNLNHDAMYWYRQDPGQGLRLIYYSQIVNDFQKGDIAEGYSVSREKKESFPLTVTSAQKNPTAFYLCASSIMDTEAFFGQGTRLTVV.